The 22 T cell receptor beta chains below come from one sample, sequenced in a study of cytomegalovirus exposure and HLA in healthy donors. Repertoires were generated with immunoSEQ multiplex PCR, while TCRdb's copy carries only in-frame clones and drops some. The table records 330,000 or so clones, roughly 88% of them present only once. Sequencing was carried out using PBMCs. These receptor sequences come from a young woman in good health and CMV-seronegative.

This chain joins TRBV6-5 and TRBJ2-3, with 7 bases identical to TRBD1. The CDR3 extends over 15 amino acids. V gave up 6 bases and J gave up 3 bases; unmatched junction bases: 9. The germline V gene has CDR1 MNHEY and CDR2 SVGAGI. This chain's CDR3 is CASRSAGTETDTQYF. The DNA for the CDR3 is TGTGCCAGCAGGAGTGCCGGGACAGAGACAGATACGCAGTATTTT.

This chain joins TRBV18 and TRBJ2-7; 10 bases fit TRBD2. With 5 bases clipped from V and 0 bases from J, the junction kept 4 bases outside the gene matches. Germline V gene lookup returns CDR1 KGHSH and CDR2 LQKENI. The CDR3 sequence is 15 residues long. The CDR3 is CASSGGLAYSYEQYF. CDR3 sequence (DNA): TGTGCCAGCTCAGGGGGACTAGCGTACTCCTACGAGCAGTACTTC.

The chain uses TRBV18 and TRBJ1-1, with TRBD1 matching over 7 bases. The CDR3 length is 15 residues. CDR1 and CDR2 from the germline V gene are KGHSH and LQKENI. Trimming at V came to 3 bases and at J to 3 bases, leaving 7 bases not matched to a gene. Here the CDR3 DNA reads TGTGCCAGCTCACCGGCCCCAGGGGGAGACACTGAAGCTTTCTTT. This encodes CASSPAPGGDTEAFF.

This clone was seen a handful of times. The chain combines TRBV7-9 with TRBJ1-2, with D possibly TRBD1 on 6 matching bases. CDR1 is SEHNR and CDR2 is FQNEAQ in the germline V gene (reference sequence). This CDR3 region has 16 residues. V lost 1 base and J 6 bases, leaving 18 bases between the germline ends. CDR3 nucleotides: TGTGCCAGCAGCTTAGATGTCAAAACAGGGAAAGATGGCTACACCTTC. Protein product: CASSLDVKTGKDGYTF.

This clone was found once. Other nucleotide sequences from this sample produce the same CDR3. The chain recombines TRBV7-3 with TRBJ1-1; TRBD1 agrees at 7 bases. Germline V lookup: CDR1 SGHTA, CDR2 FQGTGA. The CDR3 is made up of 14 amino acids. The J segment lost 0 bases and the V segment lost 4 bases, leaving 2 bases of the junction unmatched. DNA of the CDR3: TGTGCCAGCAGCTCGGGGACAGTGAACACTGAAGCTTTCTTT. It translates to CASSSGTVNTEAFF.

The chain is built from TRBV7-8 and TRBJ2-1; 10 bases align to TRBD2. V lost 7 bases, J lost 7 bases, and 16 bases stayed unmatched. Germline assignment: CDR1 SGHVS and CDR2 FQNEAQ. The CDR3 length is 17 residues. The CDR3 reads CASNPSRLAGDWNEQFF. The CDR3, as DNA: TGTGCCAGCAACCCAAGCAGGCTAGCGGGAGATTGGAATGAGCAGTTCTTC.

A few counts support this clone. The genes are TRBV2 and TRBJ1-2, with 7 positions matching TRBD1. Trimming removed 10 bases from V and 4 bases from J; junction bases left unmatched: 9. This CDR3 spans 13 amino acids. The germline V gene has CDR1 SNHLY and CDR2 FYNNEI. CDR3 amino acids: CATIRQGFYGYTF. The CDR3 DNA reads as TGTGCCACCATTCGACAGGGCTTCTATGGCTACACCTTC.

V gene TRBV7-2 combines with J gene TRBJ2-7; a possible D gene is TRBD2 (6 bases). CDR3 length: 14 amino acids. V dropped 4 bases and J dropped 3 bases, with 13 bases sitting between them. Germline CDR1 reads SGHTA; CDR2 reads FQGNSA. In nucleotides, the CDR3 is TGTGCCAGCAGCTCAACCTCGGGACTCTACGAGCAGTACTTC. Its protein is CASSSTSGLYEQYF. Full variable domain (outside the CDR3, taken from reference TRBV7-2 and TRBJ2-7): GAGVSQSPSNKVTEKGKDVELRCDPISGHTALYWYRQSLGQGLEFLIYFQGNSAPDKSGLPSDRFSAERTGGSVSTLTIQRTQQEDSAVYLCASSSTSGLYEQYFGPGTRLTVT.

The sample holds a few counts of this clone. V usage is TRBV2 and J usage is TRBJ2-5; 7 bases are a match to TRBD1. The CDR3 covers 14 residues. The junction had 9 bases not matched to a gene; V was cut back by 6 bases and J by 5 bases. CDR1 SNHLY and CDR2 FYNNEI come from the germline V gene. The DNA of the CDR3 is TGTGCCAGCAGCGTCAGGGGGAACGGGGAGACCCAGTACTTC. Translating gives CASSVRGNGETQYF.

V gene TRBV18 combines with J gene TRBJ2-2, with D possibly matching TRBD2 (5 bases). The V end was cut by 4 bases, the J end by 1 base, with 7 bases between. Looked up from germline, CDR1 is KGHSH and CDR2 is LQKENI. The CDR3 loop spans 14 amino acids. This CDR3 is CASSLLVNTGELFF. CDR3 nucleotide sequence: TGTGCCAGCTCACTACTAGTGAACACCGGGGAGCTGTTTTTT.

The V and J genes are TRBV6-6 and TRBJ2-5, with no clear D. The CDR3 totals 15 residues. Trimming cost V 5 bases and J 2 bases, with 15 bases left between them. CDR1 is MNHNY, CDR2 SVGAGI, per germline (reference sequence). In DNA form, the CDR3 reads TGTGCCAGCAGTCGGAGTGAGGCTACACAAGAGACCCAGTACTTC. Its translation: CASSRSEATQETQYF.

The V and J genes are TRBV2 and TRBJ2-7, with TRBD2 identical over 10 bases. Germline values: CDR1 SNHLY, CDR2 FYNNEI. The V gene end was trimmed by 1 base and the J gene end by 6 bases; junction bases not matched to a gene: 3. This CDR3 region has 14 residues. In nucleotides, the CDR3 is TGTGCCAGCAGTGAAGGGGTAGCGGGAGGCGAGCAGTACTTC. This translates into CASSEGVAGGEQYF. The variable domain in full, completed from reference TRBV2 and TRBJ2-7, reads EPEVTQTPSHQVTQMGQEVILRCVPISNHLYFYWYRQILGQKVEFLVSFYNNEISEKSEIFDDQFSVERPDGSNFTLKIRSTKLEDSAMYFCASSEGVAGGEQYFGPGTRLTVT.

This chain uses TRBV5-1 with TRBJ2-6; 14 bases fit TRBD2. Germline CDR1 SGHRS, CDR2 YFSETQ. The CDR3 length is 19 residues. V gave up 2 bases and J gave up 0 bases; unmatched junction bases: 4. This CDR3 is CASSFSGTSGSSGANVLTF. The CDR3 DNA reads as TGCGCCAGCAGCTTTTCCGGGACTAGCGGGAGCTCTGGGGCCAACGTCCTGACTTTC.

V is TRBV9 and J is TRBJ2-3, with 13 bases that match TRBD2. CDR3 size: 18 residues. Germline V gene lookup returns CDR1 SGDLS and CDR2 YYNGEE. Unmatched junction bases numbered 9, after V lost 3 bases and J lost 2 bases. CDR3 nucleotides: TGTGCCAGCAGCGATCACCCCGGGACTAGCGGGACCACAGATACGCAGTATTTT. Encoded protein: CASSDHPGTSGTTDTQYF.

The CDR3 loop reads CASSLSSGAYNEQFF. CDR3 DNA: TGCGCCAGCAGCTTGTCCAGCGGGGCTTACAATGAGCAGTTCTTC. The J gene is TRBJ2-1, the V gene TRBV5-1, with 7 bases lining up with TRBD2. Germline-derived CDR1 and CDR2 are SGHRS and YFSETQ. The length of the CDR3 is 15 residues. Trimming at V came to 1 base and at J to 4 bases, leaving 5 bases not matched to a gene.

This sequence joins TRBV19 and TRBJ2-7; 7 bases fit TRBD2. Germline-derived CDR1 and CDR2 are LNHDA and SQIVND (reference sequence). J was trimmed by 0 bases and V by 1 base; bases with no gene match: 3. CDR3 length: 15 amino acids. The CDR3 DNA is TGTGCCAGTAGTATAGGCGGGGACTACTCCTACGAGCAGTACTTC. This codes for CASSIGGDYSYEQYF.

The chain recombines TRBV19 with TRBJ2-7; 9 positions match TRBD1. CDR3 size: 14 residues. V trimming: 4 bases; J trimming: 6 bases; junction bases outside the gene matches: 7. Germline V CDR1 and CDR2: LNHDA, SQIVND (reference sequence). The CDR3 sequence is CASSTGTGSGEQYF. CDR3 nucleotide sequence: TGTGCCAGTAGTACCGGGACAGGGAGCGGCGAGCAGTACTTC.

Worth noting for this clone: The conserved closing phenylalanine or tryptophan is absent in this CDR3, likely reflecting a read error. The limits of the CDR3 on the DNA are not certain, so only TCRdb's listed CDR3 is given. This rearrangement joins TRBV28 to TRBJ2-7; the table names TRBD2, a call not compared with the DNA. The CDR3 extends over 12 residues, inclusive of both ends. Germline CDR1 reads MDHEN; CDR2 reads SYDVKM. CDR3 sequence: CASRPFSGRAFI.

The table lists this clone with a count of one. This chain joins TRBV5-1 and TRBJ2-5, with 13 nucleotides matching TRBD2. The CDR3 has 16 amino acids. Looked up from germline, CDR1 is SGHRS and CDR2 is YFSETQ. V lost 4 bases and J lost 7; bases outside the gene matches: 10. CDR3 DNA sequence: TGCGCCAGCAGCATGGACAGGACTAGCGGGAGAGGGACCCAGTACTTC. It encodes CASSMDRTSGRGTQYF.

The DNA for the CDR3 is TGCGCCAGCAGCCGGGGACAGGGGGATGTTTTTAGCACAGATACGCAGTATTTT. Its protein product is CASSRGQGDVFSTDTQYF. V is TRBV4-3 and J is TRBJ2-3, with 11 positions matching TRBD1. The junction had 9 bases not matched to a gene; V was cut back by 4 bases and J by 0 bases. This CDR3 comprises 18 residues. Germline V gives CDR1 LGHNA, CDR2 YSLEER.

This sequence joins TRBV7-2 and TRBJ2-7, with D possibly TRBD2 on 6 matching bases. V lost 1 base to trimming and J lost 2 bases, with 15 bases between them. Germline CDR1 reads SGHTA; CDR2 reads FQGNSA. The CDR3 spans 16 residues. In DNA, the CDR3 is TGTGCCAGCAGCTTAGGCGCAAGCGGGTCAACCTACGAGCAGTACTTC. As protein: CASSLGASGSTYEQYF.

This clone occurred once. The chain joins TRBV28 to TRBJ2-5; a weak D match, TRBD1 (6 bases). V gave up 2 bases and J gave up 2 bases, with 12 bases separating them. The CDR3 length is 15 residues. Germline lookup yields CDR1 MDHEN and CDR2 SYDVKM. CDR3 loop: CASSLRGTIQETQYF. Written as DNA, the CDR3 is TGTGCCAGCAGTTTAAGGGGGACCATACAAGAGACCCAGTACTTC.